This T cell receptor beta chain was retrieved from a study of cytotoxic CD8 clonotypes in ibrutinib-treated CLL. Study-level points and caveats: With treatment, public clonotypes, which were uncommon, either contracted or remained stable. Baseline clonality, higher than in age-matched healthy donors, tracked circulating CD8+ T-cell counts.

The table came from immunoSEQ multiplex PCR; TCRdb's copy has only in-frame clones and leaves some out. This sample has fewer than 400,000 clones, with over 60% found just once. A note on this clone: Its antigen is as yet unknown.

In germline, CDR1 is SGDLS, CDR2 YYNGEE. After removal of 2 bases from V and 7 bases from J, the junction contained 13 bases not matched to a gene. This CDR3 is built from 17 residues. The sample in question was PBMCs, obtained after 36 months of ibrutinib treatment. The V gene is TRBV9, the J gene TRBJ2-1, with TRBD2 identical over 9 bases. The receptor was derived from a human donor with chronic lymphocytic leukemia. The CDR3 nucleotides read TGTGCCAGCAGCGTTACGCCCGGCGGGAGGGCCGGTAATGAGCAGTTCTTC. Translated: CASSVTPGGRAGNEQFF. Combining the CDR3 with reference TRBV9 and TRBJ2-1 gives the whole variable domain DSGVTQTPKHLITATGQRVTLRCSPRSGDLSVYWYQQSLDQGLQFLIQYYNGEERAKGNILERFSAQQFPDLHSELNLSSLELGDSALYFCASSVTPGGRAGNEQFFGPGTRLTVL.